This T cell receptor beta chain was identified during a study of shared clonotypes between healthy human individuals. Notes on the study in general: What naive subsets generally showed was a larger estimated richness than memory subsets showed. Some clonotypes were shared by all four sorted-subset donors, while others were not shared. The non-shared ones had lower generation probabilities than the shared ones.

This CDR3 region has 15 residues. Per germline, CDR1 SGHAT and CDR2 FQDESV (reference sequence). V was cut by 6 bases and J by 1 base, with 10 bases left in between. Regarding this clone: Its antigen is undetermined.

Sorted-subset replicate PCR reactions were performed with 150 to 200 ng DNA, corresponding to roughly 30,000 T cell genomes. The repertoire was sequenced with immunoSEQ multiplex PCR; TCRdb's copy has only in-frame clones and lacks some. The sample contains around 2.3 million clones, almost 96% of which appear only once. Caucasian adults residing in Nashville, Tennessee made up all the donors. V usage is TRBV11-1 and J usage is TRBJ1-6; D gene unclear. Material: naive CD4+ T cells sorted from blood. The subset is: CD45RA+ positively selected. The sequence was obtained from a man between 18 and 35 years old in good health. CDR3 nucleotides: TGTGCCAGCAGGCTTAAGGGATCCTATAATTCACCCCTCCACTTT. It is translated as CASRLKGSYNSPLHF.